Given below is one TCR beta chain in context. The data are from a study of control samples from healthy donors and cancer patients. CDR1 is MNHNY and CDR2 is SVGAGI in the germline V gene (reference sequence). Trimming took off 2 bases at V and 6 bases at J, with 11 bases between the two ends. CDR3 size: 13 residues. Measured with immunoSEQ multiplex PCR; TCRdb has only the in-frame clones, and not every one. Of 150,000 to 200,000 clones in the sample, 90% to 95% are singletons; the top ten hold roughly 1.3%. Source material: blood. The gene calls are TRBV6-6 and TRBJ2-7, with D possibly matching TRBD1 (5 bases). This TCR derives from a woman between 18 and 30 years old in good health. Here the CDR3 reads CASSYGRVSEQYF. CDR3 DNA: TGTGCCAGCAGTTACGGCAGGGTCTCCGAGCAGTACTTC.